The present TCR beta chain was sequenced within a study of blood T cell repertoires in COVID-19. Study details: The samples span acute and convalescent COVID-19 from the United States, Italy and Spain.

The CDR3 totals 15 residues. Trimming took off 5 bases at V and 5 bases at J, with 18 bases between the two ends. CDR1 is SGHVS, CDR2 FQNEAQ, per germline. TCRdb's copy holds only in-frame clones and misses some; the assay was immunoSEQ multiplex PCR. The data hold 220,000 or so clones, with 82% observed a single time. This chain uses TRBV7-8 with TRBJ1-2; D unclear. The sequenced sample was PBMCs or T cells enriched from blood (not recorded which). This receptor was identified in a woman aged 60-70 years who had recovered from COVID-19. CDR3 in DNA: TGTGCCAGCAGCGTTCGACACGGAGGCTTATATGGCTACACCTTC. Translating gives CASSVRHGGLYGYTF.